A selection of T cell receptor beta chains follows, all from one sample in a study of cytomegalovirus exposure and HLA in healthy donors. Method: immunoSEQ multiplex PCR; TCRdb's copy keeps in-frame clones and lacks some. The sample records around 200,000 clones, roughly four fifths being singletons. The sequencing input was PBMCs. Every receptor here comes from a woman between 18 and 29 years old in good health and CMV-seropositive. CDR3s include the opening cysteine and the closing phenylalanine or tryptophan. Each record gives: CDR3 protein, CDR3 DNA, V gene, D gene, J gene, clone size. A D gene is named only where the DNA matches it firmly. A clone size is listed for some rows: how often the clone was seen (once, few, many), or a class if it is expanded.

CASRRTSLGVGGGEQFF,TGTGCCAGTAGGAGGACTAGCTTGGGGGTTGGAGGGGGTGAGCAGTTCTTC,TRBV19,TRBD2,TRBJ2-1,once
CASSEGGGPHEQYF,TGCGCCAGCAGTGAAGGAGGGGGCCCCCACGAGCAGTACTTC,TRBV10-2,NA,TRBJ2-7,NA
CASRPPGQGNTEAFF,TGCGCCAGCAGGCCACCGGGACAGGGTAACACTGAAGCTTTCTTT,TRBV4-1,TRBD1,TRBJ1-1,NA
CASSSGLRTDTQYF,TGTGCCAGCAGCTCGGGACTCCGCACAGATACGCAGTATTTT,TRBV7-6,NA,TRBJ2-3,NA
CASTLNRVEDTIYF,TGTGCCAGCACCTTAAACAGGGTAGAAGACACCATATATTTT,TRBV7-9,NA,TRBJ1-3,NA
CASSLLTGNSLTGDYEQYF,TGCGCCAGCAGCCTCTTGACAGGGAACTCTCTAACCGGGGATTACGAGCAGTACTTC,TRBV5-1,TRBD1,TRBJ2-7,NA
CASSWGTGEPYSYEQYF,TGCGCCAGCAGCTGGGGGACAGGGGAACCCTACTCCTACGAGCAGTACTTC,TRBV5-1,TRBD1,TRBJ2-7,NA
CASSSPGITDTQYF,TGTGCCAGCAGTTCCCCTGGCATAACAGATACGCAGTATTTT,TRBV6-6,NA,TRBJ2-3,NA
CASTGGMFTEAFF,TGTGCCAGTACAGGGGGGATGTTCACTGAAGCTTTCTTT,TRBV27,TRBD1,TRBJ1-1,NA
CASSGTVQETQYF,TGTGCCAGCAGCGGGACAGTCCAAGAGACCCAGTACTTC,TRBV2,TRBD1,TRBJ2-5,NA
CASSSTRFRAALTDTEAFF,TGTGCCAGCAGTTCTACCAGGTTCAGGGCTGCCCTTACGGACACTGAAGCTTTCTTT,TRBV28,NA,TRBJ1-1,NA
CASSIEAPYGYTF,TGTGCCAGTAGTATAGAGGCACCCTATGGCTACACCTTC,TRBV19,NA,TRBJ1-2,NA
CASSSSWDRAGYTF,TGTGCCAGCAGCTCCAGCTGGGACAGGGCTGGCTACACCTTC,TRBV7-9,TRBD1,TRBJ1-2,NA
CASSQTSGLTDTQYF,TGTGCCAGCAGCCAAACTAGCGGGTTAACAGATACGCAGTATTTT,TRBV4-2,TRBD2,TRBJ2-3,NA
CASRQADSPLHF,TGTGCCAGCAGACAGGCGGATTCACCCCTCCACTTT,TRBV6-5,NA,TRBJ1-6,few
CASSGTGGTDTQYF,TGTGCCAGCAGCGGGACAGGGGGCACAGATACGCAGTATTTT,TRBV9,TRBD1,TRBJ2-3,NA
CASSVGTGDHGYTF,TGTGCCAGCAGCGTAGGGACAGGGGACCATGGCTACACCTTC,TRBV9,TRBD1,TRBJ1-2,NA
CASSLIQGAHTEAFF,TGTGCCAGCAGTTTAATACAGGGGGCGCATACTGAAGCTTTCTTT,TRBV28,TRBD1,TRBJ1-1,NA
CASSPGTVYEQYF,TGCGCCAGCAGCCCCGGGACAGTTTACGAGCAGTACTTC,TRBV5-1,TRBD1,TRBJ2-7,NA
CASSGTSTDTQYF,TGTGCCAGCAGTGGGACTAGCACAGATACGCAGTATTTT,TRBV2,NA,TRBJ2-3,NA
CASSLAGAGTGNTIYF,TGTGCCAGCAGTCTTGCAGGGGCAGGGACTGGAAACACCATATATTTT,TRBV27,NA,TRBJ1-3,NA
CARRVARLGQFF,TGTGCCAGAAGGGTTGCGCGGCTCGGGCAGTTCTTC,TRBV5-3,NA,TRBJ2-1,once
CARSLLQGRDEQYF,TGTGCCAGAAGCTTGCTGCAGGGGCGGGACGAGCAGTACTTC,TRBV5-3,NA,TRBJ2-7,NA
CASSSRGLTYGYTF,TGTGCCAGCAGCTCCAGGGGGCTCACTTATGGCTACACCTTC,TRBV27,TRBD1,TRBJ1-2,NA
CASSIRQGSEPQHF,TGTGCCAGCAGCATCAGACAGGGGAGTGAGCCCCAGCATTTT,TRBV27,TRBD1,TRBJ1-5,NA
CASPGQGATNEKLFF,TGTGCCAGCCCGGGACAGGGGGCAACTAATGAAAAACTGTTTTTT,TRBV7-9,TRBD1,TRBJ1-4,NA
CASSLFLQGGGYTF,TGTGCCAGCAGCCTGTTTCTACAGGGCGGTGGCTACACCTTC,TRBV28,NA,TRBJ1-2,NA
CASSPRGGRGSGNTIYF,TGTGCCAGCAGCCCCCGTGGTGGGAGAGGGTCTGGAAACACCATATATTTT,TRBV7-9,NA,TRBJ1-3,NA
CASSIGGNSPLHF,TGTGCCAGTAGTATCGGGGGGAATTCACCCCTCCACTTT,TRBV19,NA,TRBJ1-6,NA
CASRRGSDGYTF,TGTGCCAGCAGACGCGGTTCCGATGGCTACACCTTC,TRBV11-2,NA,TRBJ1-2,NA
CASSQEDSAYQPQHF,TGCGCCAGCAGCCAAGAGGACAGCGCGTATCAGCCCCAGCATTTT,TRBV4-1,NA,TRBJ1-5,NA
CASSYYWVGANYGYTF,TGTGCCAGCAGTTACTACTGGGTTGGAGCTAACTATGGCTACACCTTC,TRBV6-5,NA,TRBJ1-2,NA
CASSEANPGQGNGYTF,TGTGCCAGCAGTGAAGCCAACCCGGGACAGGGTAATGGCTACACCTTC,TRBV6-1,TRBD1,TRBJ1-2,NA
CASSIYRGSAQETQYF,TGTGCCAGTAGTATTTACAGGGGGTCCGCTCAAGAGACCCAGTACTTC,TRBV19,TRBD1,TRBJ2-5,few
CASSQGQGTIQPQHF,TGTGCCAGCAGTCAAGGACAGGGAACAATTCAGCCCCAGCATTTT,TRBV2,TRBD1,TRBJ1-5,few
CASTLTGNEQFF,TGTGCCAGCACCCTGACAGGGAATGAGCAGTTCTTC,TRBV2,TRBD1,TRBJ2-1,NA
CAGHESRETQYF,TGTGCCGGACACGAGAGTAGGGAGACCCAGTACTTC,TRBV2,NA,TRBJ2-5,NA
CASSQDAFGYEQYF,TGTGCCAGCAGCCAAGATGCGTTCGGCTACGAGCAGTACTTC,TRBV4-2,NA,TRBJ2-7,NA
CSVEDRIAGATDTQYF,TGCAGCGTTGAAGATAGGATAGCGGGGGCCACAGATACGCAGTATTTT,TRBV29-1,TRBD2,TRBJ2-3,once
CASSEPIAGISYEQYF,TGTGCCAGCAGTGAACCGATAGCGGGGATCTCCTACGAGCAGTACTTC,TRBV6-1,TRBD2,TRBJ2-7,NA
CASSLLANRNTIYF,TGTGCCAGCAGCTTATTGGCCAACAGAAACACCATATATTTT,TRBV13,NA,TRBJ1-3,NA